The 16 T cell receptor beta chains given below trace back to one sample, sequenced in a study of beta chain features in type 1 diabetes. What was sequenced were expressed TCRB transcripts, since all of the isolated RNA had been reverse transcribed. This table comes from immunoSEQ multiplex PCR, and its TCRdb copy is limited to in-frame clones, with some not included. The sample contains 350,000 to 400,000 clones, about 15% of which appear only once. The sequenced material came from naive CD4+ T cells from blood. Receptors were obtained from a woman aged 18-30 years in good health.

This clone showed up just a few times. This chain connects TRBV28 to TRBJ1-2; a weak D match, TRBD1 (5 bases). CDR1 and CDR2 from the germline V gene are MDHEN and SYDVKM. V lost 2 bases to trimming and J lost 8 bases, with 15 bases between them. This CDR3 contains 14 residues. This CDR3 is CASSLGTDRGGYTF. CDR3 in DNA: TGTGCCAGCAGTTTAGGGACGGATCGGGGGGGCTACACCTTC.

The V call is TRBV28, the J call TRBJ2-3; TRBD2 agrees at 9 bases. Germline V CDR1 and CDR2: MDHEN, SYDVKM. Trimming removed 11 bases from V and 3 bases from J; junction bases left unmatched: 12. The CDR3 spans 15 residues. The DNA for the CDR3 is TGTGCCTACCGTGATTCGGGACTAGCAACAGATACGCAGTATTTT. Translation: CAYRDSGLATDTQYF.

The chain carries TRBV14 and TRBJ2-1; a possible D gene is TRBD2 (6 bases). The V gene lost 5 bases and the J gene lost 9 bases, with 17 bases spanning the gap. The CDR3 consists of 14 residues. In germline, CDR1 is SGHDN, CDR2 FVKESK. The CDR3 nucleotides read TGTGCCAGCAGCGTTGGACTATTACGGGGTGAGCAGTTCTTC. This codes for CASSVGLLRGEQFF.

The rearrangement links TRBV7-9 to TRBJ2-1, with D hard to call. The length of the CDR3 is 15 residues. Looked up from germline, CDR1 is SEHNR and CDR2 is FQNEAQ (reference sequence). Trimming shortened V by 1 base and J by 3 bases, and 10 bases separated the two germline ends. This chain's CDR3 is CASSLGVASYNEQFF. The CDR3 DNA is TGTGCCAGCAGCTTAGGGGTGGCTAGCTACAATGAGCAGTTCTTC.

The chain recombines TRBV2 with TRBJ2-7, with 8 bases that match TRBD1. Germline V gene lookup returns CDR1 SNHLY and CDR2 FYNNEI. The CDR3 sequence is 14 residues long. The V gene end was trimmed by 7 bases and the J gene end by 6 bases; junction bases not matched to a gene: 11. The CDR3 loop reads CASILGQAGGEQYF. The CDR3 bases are TGTGCCAGCATTCTGGGACAGGCAGGGGGCGAGCAGTACTTC.

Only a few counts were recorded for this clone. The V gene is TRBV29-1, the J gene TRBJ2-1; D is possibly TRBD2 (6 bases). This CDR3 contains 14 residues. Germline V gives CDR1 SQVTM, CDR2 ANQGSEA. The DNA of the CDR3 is TGCAGTGGACATAACCGGGGGAACTACAATGAGCAGTTCTTC. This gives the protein CSGHNRGNYNEQFF.

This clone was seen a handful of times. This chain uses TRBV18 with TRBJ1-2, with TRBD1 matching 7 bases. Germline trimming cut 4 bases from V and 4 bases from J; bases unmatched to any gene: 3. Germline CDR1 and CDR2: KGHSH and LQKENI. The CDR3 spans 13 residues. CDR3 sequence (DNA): TGTGCCAGCTCACGCGACAGGGTCTATGGCTACACCTTC. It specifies CASSRDRVYGYTF.

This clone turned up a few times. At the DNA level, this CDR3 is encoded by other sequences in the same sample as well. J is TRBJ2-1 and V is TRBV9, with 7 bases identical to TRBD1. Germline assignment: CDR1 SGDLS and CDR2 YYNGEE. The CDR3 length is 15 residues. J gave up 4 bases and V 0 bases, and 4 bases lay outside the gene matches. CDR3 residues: CASSVAAGGYNEQFF. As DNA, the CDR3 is TGTGCCAGCAGCGTAGCCGCAGGGGGTTACAATGAGCAGTTCTTC.

CDR3: CASSQGRGSGRTYEQYF. The CDR3 DNA follows: TGTGCCAGCAGCCAAGGAAGGGGCAGCGGGAGAACCTACGAGCAGTACTTC. The chain has TRBV4-2 and TRBJ2-7, with 8 bases fitting TRBD2. The V segment lost 1 base and the J segment 2 bases; nucleotides outside the gene matches: 10. The germline V gene has CDR1 LGHNA and CDR2 YNFKEQ. This CDR3 contains 17 residues.

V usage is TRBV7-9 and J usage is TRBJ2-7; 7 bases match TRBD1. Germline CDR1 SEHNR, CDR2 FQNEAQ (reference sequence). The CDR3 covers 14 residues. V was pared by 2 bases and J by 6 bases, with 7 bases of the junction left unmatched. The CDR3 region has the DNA TGTGCCAGCAGCTTATCACAGGGGAGAGGCGAGCAGTACTTC. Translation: CASSLSQGRGEQYF.

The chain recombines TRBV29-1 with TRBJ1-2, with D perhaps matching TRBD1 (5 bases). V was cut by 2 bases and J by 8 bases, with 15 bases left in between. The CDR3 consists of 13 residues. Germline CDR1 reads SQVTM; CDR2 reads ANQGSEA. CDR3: CSVERVEGWGYTF. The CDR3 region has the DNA TGCAGCGTTGAACGGGTGGAGGGGTGGGGCTACACCTTC.

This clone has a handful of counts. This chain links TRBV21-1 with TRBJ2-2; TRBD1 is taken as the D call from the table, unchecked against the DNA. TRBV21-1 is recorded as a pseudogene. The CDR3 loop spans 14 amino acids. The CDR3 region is CASSRQGVTGELFF. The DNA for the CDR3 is TGTGCCAGCAGCCGACAAGGGGTGACCGGGGAGCTGTTTTTT.

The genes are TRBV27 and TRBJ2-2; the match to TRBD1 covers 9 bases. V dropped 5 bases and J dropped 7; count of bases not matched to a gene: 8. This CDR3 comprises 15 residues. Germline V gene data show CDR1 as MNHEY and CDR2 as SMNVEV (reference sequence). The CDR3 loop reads CASSPYRGRDGELFF. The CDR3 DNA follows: TGTGCCAGCAGTCCGTACAGGGGGCGGGACGGGGAGCTGTTTTTT.

The CDR3 protein is CASSLYPGAYEQYF. The CDR3 nucleotides are TGTGCCAGCAGCTTATATCCGGGGGCCTACGAGCAGTACTTC. The V call is TRBV7-2, the J call TRBJ2-7, with D possibly matching TRBD2 (6 bases). The V gene's germline CDR1 is SGHTA and CDR2 FQGNSA. Trimming took off 2 bases at V and 2 bases at J, with 10 bases between the two ends. CDR3 length: 14 amino acids.

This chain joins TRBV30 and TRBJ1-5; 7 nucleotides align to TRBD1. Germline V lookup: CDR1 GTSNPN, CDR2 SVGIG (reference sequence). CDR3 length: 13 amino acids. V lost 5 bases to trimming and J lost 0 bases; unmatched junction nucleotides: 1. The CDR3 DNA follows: TGTGCCTGGGGGACAGATAGCAATCAGCCCCAGCATTTT. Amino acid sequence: CAWGTDSNQPQHF.

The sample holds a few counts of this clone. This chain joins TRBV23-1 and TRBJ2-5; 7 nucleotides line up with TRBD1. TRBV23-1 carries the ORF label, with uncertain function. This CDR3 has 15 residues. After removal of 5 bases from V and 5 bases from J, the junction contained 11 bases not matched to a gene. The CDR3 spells CASSNIDRAYETQYF. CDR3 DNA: TGCGCCAGCAGTAATATAGACAGGGCGTACGAGACCCAGTACTTC.